This T cell receptor beta chain was sequenced for a study of cytomegalovirus exposure and HLA in healthy donors. Germline CDR1 reads MNHNY; CDR2 reads SVGAGI (reference sequence). The V end was cut by 4 bases, the J end by 6 bases, with 13 bases between. This CDR3 comprises 14 residues. Produced via immunoSEQ multiplex PCR; TCRdb's table is partial and in-frame only. The sample records over 200,000 clones, approximately 83% being singletons. A word on this clone: Its target is unknown.

The donors belonged to the roughly 110-subject validation cohort, separate from the approximately 700-subject first cohort. Broader study findings: Many donors shared some public TCRs, even though most TCR sequences were rare. In vitro work confirmed that a few CMV-associated chains recognize CMV antigens.

The source is a woman in her 30s in good health and CMV-seropositive. Sequencing used PBMCs. The V and J genes are TRBV6-6 and TRBJ1-5; D is perhaps TRBD1 (5 bases). CDR3 amino acids: CASSWGQGGQPQHF. In DNA, the CDR3 is TGTGCCAGCAGTTGGGGCCAGGGTGGTCAGCCCCAGCATTTT.